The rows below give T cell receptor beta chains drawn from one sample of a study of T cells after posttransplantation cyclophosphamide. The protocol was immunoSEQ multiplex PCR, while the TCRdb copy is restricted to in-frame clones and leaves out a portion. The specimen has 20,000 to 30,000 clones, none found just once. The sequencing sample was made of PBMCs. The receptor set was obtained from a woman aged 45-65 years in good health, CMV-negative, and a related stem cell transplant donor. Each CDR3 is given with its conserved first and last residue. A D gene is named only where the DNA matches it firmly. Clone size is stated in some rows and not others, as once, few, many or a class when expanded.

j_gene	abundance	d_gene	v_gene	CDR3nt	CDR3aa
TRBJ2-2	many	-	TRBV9	TGTGCCAGCAGCGTAGTCGGGGGGCTTCGGGGGGAGCTGTTTTTT	CASSVVGGLRGELFF
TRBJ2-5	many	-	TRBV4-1	TGCGCCAGCAGCCAAGACGATTTTGTAGAAAAAGAGACCCAGTACTTC	CASSQDDFVEKETQYF
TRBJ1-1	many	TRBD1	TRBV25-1	TGTGCCAGCAGTCCCGGGACAGGGCGGGGGACTGAAGCTTTCTTT	CASSPGTGRGTEAFF
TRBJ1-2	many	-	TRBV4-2	TGTGCCAGCAGCCAAGCCCCCGGGACACAGAACTATGGCTACACCTTC	CASSQAPGTQNYGYTF
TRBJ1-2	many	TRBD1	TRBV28	TGTGCCAGCAGTTTTACAGGGGGGACCTATGGCTACACCTTC	CASSFTGGTYGYTF
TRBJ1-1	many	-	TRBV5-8	TGTGCCAGCAGCTGGTACGCAGAACGCGCTTTCTTT	CASSWYAERAFF
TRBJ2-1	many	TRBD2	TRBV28	TGTGCCAGCAACCTTCTAGCGGGGGGCTACAATGAGCAGTTCTTC	CASNLLAGGYNEQFF
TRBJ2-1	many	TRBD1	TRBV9	TGTGCCAGCAGCGCACAGGGGCGATACAATGAGCAGTTCTTC	CASSAQGRYNEQFF
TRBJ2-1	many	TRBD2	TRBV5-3	TGTGCCAGAAGCTTGGCCTTGCCTAGCGGGGGGCTCTCCTACAATGAGCAGTTCTTC	CARSLALPSGGLSYNEQFF
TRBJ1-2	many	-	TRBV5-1	TGCGCCAGCAGCTTGGACGGGACTAACTATGGCTACACCTTC	CASSLDGTNYGYTF
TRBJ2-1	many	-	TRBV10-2	TGCGCCAGCAGTGACCCCGGGACTGGGTACTGGAATGAGCAGTTCTTC	CASSDPGTGYWNEQFF
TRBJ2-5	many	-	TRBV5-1	TGCGCCAGCAGCTTCCCCGGGGGGCCCGGGGAGACCCAGTACTTC	CASSFPGGPGETQYF
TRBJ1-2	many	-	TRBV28	TGTGCCAGCAGTCCCGACAGGGGCTACACCTTC	CASSPDRGYTF
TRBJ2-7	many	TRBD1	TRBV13	TGTGCCAGCAGCTTAGAACAGGGGACCTCCTACGAGCAGTACTTC	CASSLEQGTSYEQYF
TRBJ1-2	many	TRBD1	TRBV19	TGTGCCAGTAGTATTTGGGGACTGGGACAGATTTATGGCTACACCTTC	CASSIWGLGQIYGYTF
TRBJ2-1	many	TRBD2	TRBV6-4	TGTGCCAGCAGTACACTAGCGTCCAGCTCCTACAATGAGCAGTTCTTC	CASSTLASSSYNEQFF
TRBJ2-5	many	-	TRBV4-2	TGTGCCAGCAGCCAAGCTGGAGGGGTCCAAGAGACCCAGTACTTC	CASSQAGGVQETQYF
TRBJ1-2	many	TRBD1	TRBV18	TGTGCCAGCTCAACGCCGGGACAGGGGGCGAAGGGCTACACCTTC	CASSTPGQGAKGYTF
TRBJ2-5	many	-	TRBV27	TGTGCCAGCAGAGGAGACAGGTACCAAGAGACCCAGTACTTC	CASRGDRYQETQYF
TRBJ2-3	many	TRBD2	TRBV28	TGTGCCAGCAGTGGGAGCGGGAATGGAGGCACAGATACGCAGTATTTT	CASSGSGNGGTDTQYF
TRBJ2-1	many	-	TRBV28	TGTGCCAGCAGTTTAGGGGGACAAAATGAGCAGTTCTTC	CASSLGGQNEQFF
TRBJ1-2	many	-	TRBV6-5	TGTGCCAGCCAAGGGGGGGGCGGCTATGGCTACACCTTC	CASQGGGGYGYTF
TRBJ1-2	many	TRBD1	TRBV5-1	TGCGCCAGCAGCGTCTACAGGGGTGGCTACACCTTC	CASSVYRGGYTF
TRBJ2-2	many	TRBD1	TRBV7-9	TGTGCCAGCAGCTTACTACAGGGGTTTGGGGAGCTGTTTTTT	CASSLLQGFGELFF
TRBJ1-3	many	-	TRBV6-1	TGTGCCAGCAGTGCGGTAGAGGTCGGAAACACCATATATTTT	CASSAVEVGNTIYF
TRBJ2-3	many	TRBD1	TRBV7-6	TGTGCCAGCAGCGTTACCGGGACAGGGGTGGGGGATACGCAGTATTTT	CASSVTGTGVGDTQYF
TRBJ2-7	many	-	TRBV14	TGTGCCAGCAGCCAACTTATCACAGGGATCCACGAGCAGTACTTC	CASSQLITGIHEQYF
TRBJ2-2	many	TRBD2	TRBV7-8	TGTGCCAGCAGCTTAGCTCTAGCGGGAGTCACCGGGGAGCTGTTTTTT	CASSLALAGVTGELFF
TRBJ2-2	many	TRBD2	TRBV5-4	TGTGCCAGCAGCTGGGGGGTAGCGGGAGATTCCCCCGGGGAGCTGTTTTTT	CASSWGVAGDSPGELFF
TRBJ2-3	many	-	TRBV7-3	TGTGCCAGCAGCTTTGTGAGCGGAACTAGCACAGATACGCAGTATTTT	CASSFVSGTSTDTQYF
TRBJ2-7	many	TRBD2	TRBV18	TGTGCCAGCTCACCAGCAAGCGGGGGGCGCTCCTACGAGCAGTACTTC	CASSPASGGRSYEQYF
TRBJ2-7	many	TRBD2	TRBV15	TGTGCCACCAGCAGGGAAGGACTAGCGGGCCCCTACGAGCAGTACTTC	CATSREGLAGPYEQYF
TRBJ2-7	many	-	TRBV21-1	TGTGCCAGCAGCAAACGGACAGGGGTCACCTACGAGCAGTACTTC	CASSKRTGVTYEQYF
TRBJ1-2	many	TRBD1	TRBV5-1	TGCGCCAGCAGCCCGGGGACAGGGGAGGTCTATGGCTACACCTTC	CASSPGTGEVYGYTF
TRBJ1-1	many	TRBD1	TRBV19	TGTGCCAGTAGTACTGCGGGACAGGGGAACACTGAAGCTTTCTTT	CASSTAGQGNTEAFF
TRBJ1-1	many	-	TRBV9	TGTGCCAGCAGCGTAAGGGCCGGGGTAGGCACTGAAGCTTTCTTT	CASSVRAGVGTEAFF
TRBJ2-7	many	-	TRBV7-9	TGTGCCAGCAGCTTCCCCCTGTCGGGGGACCCCTACGAGCAGTACTTC	CASSFPLSGDPYEQYF
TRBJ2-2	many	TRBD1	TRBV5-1	TGCGCCAGCAGCTTGAAACCTCCGGGACAGGGAGGTTGGACCGGGGAGCTGTTTTTT	CASSLKPPGQGGWTGELFF
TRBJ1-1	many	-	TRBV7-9	TGTGCCAGCAGCTTAAGGAGTTTGAACACTGAAGCTTTCTTT	CASSLRSLNTEAFF
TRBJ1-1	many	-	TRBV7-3	TGTGCCAGCAGCTTAACTGGAGGGGACACTGAAGCTTTCTTT	CASSLTGGDTEAFF
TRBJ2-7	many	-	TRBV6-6	TGTGCCAGCAGTGGGGGCCGGGACAACTCCTACGAGCAGTACTTC	CASSGGRDNSYEQYF
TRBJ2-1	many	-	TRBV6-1	TGTGCCAGCAGGCCCGAAGGGAGCTCCTACAATGAGCAGTTCTTC	CASRPEGSSYNEQFF
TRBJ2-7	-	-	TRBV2	TGTGCCAGCAGTGCGGGGACACCCTCCTTGTACTACGAGCAGTACTTC	CASSAGTPSLYYEQYF
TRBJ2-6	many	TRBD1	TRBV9	TGTGCCAGCAGCGATGAGAACAGGGGGGCCCTGGGGGCCAACGTCCTGACTTTC	CASSDENRGALGANVLTF
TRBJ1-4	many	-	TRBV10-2	TGCGCCAGCAGTAACAGTGCAACTAATGAAAAACTGTTTTTT	CASSNSATNEKLFF
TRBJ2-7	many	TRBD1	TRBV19	TGTGCCAGTAGTAAAAGGGGGCCTGGCTACGAGCAGTACTTC	CASSKRGPGYEQYF
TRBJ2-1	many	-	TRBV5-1	TGCGCCAGCAGCAGCGGGGAGGGGGTCTACAATGAGCAGTTCTTC	CASSSGEGVYNEQFF